The next 8 T cell receptor beta chains were all read from a single sample in a study of shared clonotypes between healthy human individuals. Repertoires were generated with immunoSEQ multiplex PCR, while TCRdb's copy carries only in-frame clones and drops some. The repertoire holds around 690,000 clones, with about nine tenths as singletons. The sequenced sample consisted of memory CD8+ T cells from PBMCs. Regarding subset: CD45RO+ cells pooled with CCR7-negative TemRA cells. Receptor source: a man aged 18 to 29 in good health. Some clones in this sample may be carry-over from other donors' samples.

The chain has TRBV27 and TRBJ1-1; no firm D call. V was cut by 3 bases and J by 3 bases, with 8 bases left in between. The CDR3 is 13 amino acids. Germline V gives CDR1 MNHEY, CDR2 SMNVEV (reference sequence). CDR3 loop: CASSFTWDTEAFF. The CDR3, as DNA: TGTGCCAGCAGTTTTACCTGGGACACTGAAGCTTTCTTT.

The chain employs TRBV19 and TRBJ1-5, with a possible D match to TRBD1 (5 bases). Trimming left V 3 bases short and J 3 bases short, with 9 bases between. The CDR3 has 14 residues. The germline V gene has CDR1 LNHDA and CDR2 SQIVND (reference sequence). In DNA form, the CDR3 reads TGTGCCAGTAGTATCGGGACCATCAATCAGCCCCAGCATTTT. It encodes CASSIGTINQPQHF. Together with reference TRBV19 and TRBJ1-5, the CDR3 gives the full variable domain: DGGITQSPKYLFRKEGQNVTLSCEQNLNHDAMYWYRQDPGQGLRLIYYSQIVNDFQKGDIAEGYSVSREKKESFPLTVTSAQKNPTAFYLCASSIGTINQPQHFGDGTRLSIL.

J is TRBJ1-1 and V is TRBV28; TRBD1 is a possible D gene (6 bases). Deletions cut 7 bases from V and 5 bases from J, with 17 bases between. CDR3 size: 14 residues. Germline V lookup: CDR1 MDHEN, CDR2 SYDVKM. This chain's CDR3 is CASTTRRGGTEAFF. In nucleotides, the CDR3 is TGTGCCAGCACCACCAGAAGGGGGGGTACTGAAGCTTTCTTT.

V is TRBV15 and J is TRBJ1-5, with D perhaps matching TRBD1 (5 bases). The CDR3 contains 15 residues. Trimming left V 4 bases short and J 5 bases short, with 15 bases between. Germline V gives CDR1 LNHNV, CDR2 YYDKDF (reference sequence). CDR3 nucleotides: TGTGCCACCAGCATCCGGGGGATCCAATATCAGCCCCAGCATTTT. It yields the protein CATSIRGIQYQPQHF.

In this sample, this clone turned up once. The chain carries TRBV6-1 and TRBJ2-7, with 10 bases identical to TRBD2. The CDR3 has 13 amino acids. The V and J ends lost 6 bases and 3 bases, in that order; junction bases with no gene match: 2. Germline CDR1 and CDR2: MNHNS and SASEGT. The CDR3 sequence: CASRLAGDYEQYF. The CDR3 DNA is TGTGCCAGCAGGCTAGCGGGAGACTACGAGCAGTACTTC.

The chain has TRBV10-3 and TRBJ2-5, with TRBD2 matching over 10 bases. The ends lost 0 bases at V and 3 bases at J; junction bases unmatched: 4. Germline CDR1 ENHRY, CDR2 SYGVKD. CDR3 length: 16 amino acids. CDR3 residues: CAISESRLAGEETQYF. The CDR3 DNA follows: TGTGCCATCAGTGAGTCGAGGCTAGCGGGAGAAGAGACCCAGTACTTC.

This clone appeared once. The gene calls are TRBV15 and TRBJ2-7, with 9 positions matching TRBD1. The CDR3 covers 15 residues. The V gene's germline CDR1 is LNHNV and CDR2 YYDKDF (reference sequence). With 1 base clipped from V and 4 bases from J, the junction kept 5 bases outside the gene matches. Here the CDR3 reads CATSRARDRAYEQYF. CDR3 nucleotide sequence: TGTGCCACCAGCAGAGCCCGGGACAGGGCGTACGAGCAGTACTTC.

The CDR3 DNA reads as TGTGCCAGCAGCGCCTTTGAGGGTCCGGCCCTCTACGAGCAGTACTTC. Translated: CASSAFEGPALYEQYF. The V and J genes are TRBV11-1 and TRBJ2-7, with D maybe TRBD2 (5 bases). Trimming removed 5 bases from V and 3 bases from J, with 20 bases in between. Germline loops: CDR1 SGHAT, CDR2 FQDESV (reference sequence). The CDR3 is 16 amino acids. The full variable domain, with the rest looked up from reference TRBV11-1 and TRBJ2-7, is EAEVAQSPRYKITEKSQAVAFWCDPISGHATLYWYRQILGQGPELLVQFQDESVVDDSQLPKDRFSAERLKGVDSTLKIQPAELGDSAMYLCASSAFEGPALYEQYFGPGTRLTVT.